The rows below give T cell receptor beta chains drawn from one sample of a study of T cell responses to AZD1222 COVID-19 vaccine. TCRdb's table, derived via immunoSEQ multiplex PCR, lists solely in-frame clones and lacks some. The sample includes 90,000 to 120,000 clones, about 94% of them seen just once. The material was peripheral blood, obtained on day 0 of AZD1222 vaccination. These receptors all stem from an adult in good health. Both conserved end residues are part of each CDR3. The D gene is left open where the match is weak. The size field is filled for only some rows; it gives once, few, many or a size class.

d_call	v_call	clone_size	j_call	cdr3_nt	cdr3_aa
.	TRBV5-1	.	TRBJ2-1	TGCGCCACGGGACATTCAAAAGGAGGTGAGCAGTTCTTC	CATGHSKGGEQFF
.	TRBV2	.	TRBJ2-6	TGTGCCAGCAGTGAGGGCCTCTCTGGGGCCAACGTCCTGACTTTC	CASSEGLSGANVLTF
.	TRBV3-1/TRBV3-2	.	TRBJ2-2	TGTGCCAGCAGCCCCCGAAGGGGGATACTGGGGGAGCTGTTTTTT	CASSPRRGILGELFF
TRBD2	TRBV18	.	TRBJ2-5	TGTGCCAGCTCACCAGCAGCGGGAGGGTACGAGACCCAGTACTTC	CASSPAAGGYETQYF
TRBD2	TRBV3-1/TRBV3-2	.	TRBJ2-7	TGTGCCAGCAGCCAGGGACTGAGGGGACTAGGCCAAGGATTGATTTACGAGCAGTACTTC	CASSQGLRGLGQGLIYEQYF
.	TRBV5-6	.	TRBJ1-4	TGTGCCAGCAGCTTGCGAACAGGGCTGATGGAAAAACTGTTTTTT	CASSLRTGLMEKLFF
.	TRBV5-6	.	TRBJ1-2	TGTGCCAGCAGCTTGATCCGGGGGGAATGGGTAGCTAACTATGGCTACACCTTC	CASSLIRGEWVANYGYTF
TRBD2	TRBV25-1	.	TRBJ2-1	TGTGCCAGCAGTGAACAAACCGGCGGGAGAGCCTACAATGAGCAGTTCTTC	CASSEQTGGRAYNEQFF
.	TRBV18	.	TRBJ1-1	TGTGCCAGCTACCTGACAGCGAACACTGAAGCTTTCTTT	CASYLTANTEAFF
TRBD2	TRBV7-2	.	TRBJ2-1	TGTGCCAGCAGCGGAGCCGGGACTAGCGGGAGGGCTTGGAGAAATGAGCAGTTCTTC	CASSGAGTSGRAWRNEQFF
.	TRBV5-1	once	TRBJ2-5	TGCGCCAGCAGCCTGTCGGAGTTAGGGGAGACCCAGTACTTC	CASSLSELGETQYF
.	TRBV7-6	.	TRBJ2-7	TGTGCCAGCGGGGAGTTCTACGAGCAGTACTTC	CASGEFYEQYF
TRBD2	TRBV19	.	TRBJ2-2	TGTGCCAGTAGTACGGGACTAGTGTCCACCGGGGAGCTGTTTTTT	CASSTGLVSTGELFF
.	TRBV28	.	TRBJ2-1	TGTGCCAGCAGCCCCAGATACAATGAGCAGTTCTTC	CASSPRYNEQFF
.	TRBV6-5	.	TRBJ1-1	TGTGCCAGCACACAGGGAGGCACTGAAGCTTTCTTT	CASTQGGTEAFF
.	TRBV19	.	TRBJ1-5	TGTGCCAGTAGTATAGGCCTTAGCAATCAGCCCCAGCATTTT	CASSIGLSNQPQHF
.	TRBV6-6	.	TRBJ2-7	TGTGCCAGCAGTTACTCGGCGGCAGGGGGGGAGTACGAGCAGTACTTC	CASSYSAAGGEYEQYF
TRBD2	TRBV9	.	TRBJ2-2	TGTGCCAGCAGCGTGAGACTAGCGGGGAACACCGGGGAGCTGTTTTTT	CASSVRLAGNTGELFF
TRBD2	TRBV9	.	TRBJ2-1	TGTGCCAGCAGCGTAGAAGTAGCGGGAGGTTTAAATGAGCAGTTCTTC	CASSVEVAGGLNEQFF
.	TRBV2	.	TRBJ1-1	TGTGCCAGCTCAGGACCGGGGGGTGCGAACACTGAAGCTTTCTTT	CASSGPGGANTEAFF
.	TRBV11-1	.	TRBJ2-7	TGTGCCAGCAGCTTAGCAACACCCCGAGGCTACGAGCAGTACTTC	CASSLATPRGYEQYF
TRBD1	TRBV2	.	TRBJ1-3	TGTGCCAGCAGTGAAGCTCCGACAGGGTTGAGCTCTGGAAACACCATATATTTT	CASSEAPTGLSSGNTIYF
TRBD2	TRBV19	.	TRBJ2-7	TGTGCCAGTAGTAAAGCGGCCGCTAGCGGGAGGGCCCGGTACGAGCAGTACTTC	CASSKAAASGRARYEQYF
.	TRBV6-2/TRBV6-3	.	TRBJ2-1	TGTGCCAGCAGTCAGAACCCGCGGCTATACAATGAGCAGTTCTTC	CASSQNPRLYNEQFF
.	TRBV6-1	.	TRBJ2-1	TGTGCCAGCAGTGAAACGCGGGGAAGCTCCTACAATGAGCAGTTCTTC	CASSETRGSSYNEQFF
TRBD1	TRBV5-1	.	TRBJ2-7	TGCGCCAGCAGCCAGGGACAGGGGCCTTCCTACGAGCAGTACTTC	CASSQGQGPSYEQYF
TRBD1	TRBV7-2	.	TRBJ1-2	TGTGCCAGCAGCCAGGACAGGAACTATGGCTACACCTTC	CASSQDRNYGYTF
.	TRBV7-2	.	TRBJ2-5	TGTGCCAGCAGCTGGAGGTTTGAAGAGACCCAGTACTTC	CASSWRFEETQYF
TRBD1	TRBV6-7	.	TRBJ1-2	TGTGCCAGCAGACGAAAGGGGGCGGGTTACGGCTACACCTTC	CASRRKGAGYGYTF